This TCR beta chain came from a study of T cell changes during pregnancy in multiple sclerosis. The CDR3 length is 13 residues. Trimming removed 6 bases at V and 7 bases at J, with 12 bases between. CDR1 and CDR2 (germline): MGHDK, SYGVNS. Some clones are missing from TCRdb's copy, which holds only in-frame ones; the method was immunoSEQ multiplex PCR. Among 49,000 or so clones listed, about 91% were seen once. This chain connects TRBV25-1 to TRBJ2-2, with D perhaps matching TRBD2 (5 bases). The sequence was collected from a female donor with multiple sclerosis, enrolled in a pregnancy study. The starting material was peripheral blood, obtained in the third trimester of pregnancy. The CDR3 spells CASSPTIHGELFF. CDR3 bases: TGTGCCAGCAGCCCGACTATTCACGGGGAGCTGTTTTTT.